Reported below is one T cell receptor beta chain. This sample was taken from a study of cytomegalovirus exposure and HLA in healthy donors. Researchers ran the PCR with 60 Vbeta and 13 Jbeta primers. The assay was immunoSEQ multiplex PCR, and TCRdb's table has in-frame clones only and misses some. The sample has approximately 100,000 clones, roughly 80% seen once; the top ten hold over 15%. The CDR3 is 17 residues long. The V and J ends lost 5 bases and 1 base respectively, with 17 bases between them. Per the germline V gene, CDR1 is SGHVS and CDR2 is FNYEAQ. This sequence joins TRBV7-6 and TRBJ2-2, with D possibly matching TRBD2 (5 bases). This receptor was obtained from a man aged 60-69 years in good health and CMV-seropositive. Sequencing used PBMCs. As DNA, the CDR3 is TGTGCCAGCAGCCCCCCTCTCAGGACTCTGAACACCGGGGAGCTGTTTTTT. This codes for CASSPPLRTLNTGELFF.